The 30 T cell receptor beta chains listed next were all sequenced from one sample in a study of blood T cell repertoires in COVID-19 (dated by TCRdb to about 2020). Library generation was performed with the immunoSEQ multiplex PCR assay. In its TCRdb copy, this immuneACCESS table keeps in-frame sequences only and misses some clones. Where compared with another copy, unresolved V genes explain less than half of these, and the others have no known cause. The sample table records 250,000 or so clones; around 87% of these occur just once. The ten largest make up 6% to 9% of the sample. Sequenced: peripheral blood. The receptor source for this set is a woman in her seventies with active or convalescent COVID-19.

The chain combines TRBV15 with TRBJ1-2; the match to TRBD1 covers 9 bases. The CDR3 totals 14 residues. J was trimmed by 13 bases and V by 3 bases; bases with no gene match: 12. Germline loops: CDR1 LNHNV, CDR2 YYDKDF (reference sequence). Here the CDR3 DNA reads TGTGCCACCAGCAGTAATTCACAGGGGGCGAGGTGCACCTTC. Translated, it gives CATSSNSQGARCTF.

The chain uses TRBV3-1 (or the pseudogene TRBV3-2) and TRBJ1-6, with D possibly being TRBD1 (5 bases). This CDR3 region has 15 residues. Germline values: CDR1 LGHDT, CDR2 YNNKEL (reference sequence). Trimming removed 4 bases from V and 5 bases from J, with 12 bases in between. The CDR3 DNA is TGTGCCAGCAGCCGGGGGGGTAGACATAATTCACCCCTCCACTTT. This encodes CASSRGGRHNSPLHF.

The chain uses TRBV7-9 and TRBJ1-1, with 7 bases identical to TRBD1. The trim removed 3 bases at V and 7 bases at J, leaving 5 bases unmatched. CDR1 is SEHNR and CDR2 is FQNEAQ in the germline V gene (reference sequence). CDR3 length equals 13 residues. CDR3 nucleotides: TGTGCCAGCAGCTTCCTCGGGACAGTTGAAGCTTTCTTT. Its protein product is CASSFLGTVEAFF.

CDR3 loop: CASSIPTSGADTQYF. CDR3 coding DNA: TGTGCCAGCAGCATACCGACTAGCGGGGCGGATACGCAGTATTTT. The chain employs TRBV7-2 and TRBJ2-3; 11 positions match TRBD2. CDR1 and CDR2 from the germline V gene are SGHTA and FQGNSA. CDR3 length: 15 amino acids. Trimming removed 5 bases from V and 6 bases from J; junction bases left unmatched: 7.

This chain uses TRBV18 with TRBJ2-7; TRBD1 is a possible D gene (6 bases). Trimming removed 6 bases from V and 3 bases from J, with 15 bases in between. Germline CDR1 and CDR2: KGHSH and LQKENI. This CDR3 region has 14 residues. The CDR3 region is CASSLGDTIYEQYF. CDR3 nucleotide sequence: TGTGCCAGCTCGCTGGGGGACACCATCTACGAGCAGTACTTC. Full variable domain (missing parts from reference TRBV18 and TRBJ2-7): NAGVMQNPRHLVRRRGQEARLRCSPMKGHSHVYWYRQLPEEGLKFMVYLQKENIIDESGMPKERFSAEFPKEGPSILRIQQVVRGDSAAYFCASSLGDTIYEQYFGPGTRLTVT.

Concerning this clone itself: Distinct nucleotide sequences in the sample also encode this CDR3. The CDR3 region is CASSISGNTEAFF. The CDR3 bases are TGTGCCAGTAGTATATCAGGGAACACTGAAGCTTTCTTT. The chain employs TRBV19 and TRBJ1-1; unclear D gene. Germline CDR1 and CDR2: LNHDA and SQIVND (reference sequence). This CDR3 contains 13 residues. V lost 2 bases and J lost 1, with 5 bases in between.

V gene TRBV5-4 combines with J gene TRBJ1-6; the D is unclear. Germline-derived CDR1 and CDR2 are SGHNT and YYREEE (reference sequence). The CDR3 contains 14 residues. V lost 0 bases to trimming and J lost 7 bases, with 8 bases between them. The CDR3 DNA sequence: TGTGCCAGCAGCTTGGAGCCCATAAATTCACCCCTCCACTTT. This translates into CASSLEPINSPLHF.

As concerns this clone: The sample holds other DNA sequences that translate to the same CDR3. The chain carries TRBV9 and TRBJ1-1; 7 bases map to TRBD1. Germline loops: CDR1 SGDLS, CDR2 YYNGEE. Trimming at V came to 3 bases and at J to 0 bases, leaving 2 bases not matched to a gene. This CDR3 has 14 residues. The CDR3 DNA is TGTGCCAGCAGCGCGGGACAGTTGAACACTGAAGCTTTCTTT. Residues: CASSAGQLNTEAFF.

This clone showed up just a few times. The chain uses TRBV6-5 and TRBJ1-5; D unclear. Per germline, CDR1 MNHEY and CDR2 SVGAGI. V was cut by 6 bases and J by 2 bases, with 5 bases left in between. The CDR3 has 12 residues. CDR3 residues: CASRFGNQPQHF. CDR3 DNA: TGTGCCAGCAGATTCGGCAATCAGCCCCAGCATTTT.

This chain links TRBV5-6 with TRBJ2-1, with 10 bases lining up with TRBD2. V shed 3 bases, J shed 7 bases, and the junction held 10 bases outside the gene matches. The germline V gene encodes CDR1 SGHDT and CDR2 YYEEEE. The CDR3 runs 16 residues. CDR3 sequence: CASSSAPSGGVNEQFF. The CDR3 region has the DNA TGTGCCAGCAGCTCCGCCCCTAGCGGGGGCGTTAATGAGCAGTTCTTC.

The chain uses TRBV5-1 and TRBJ1-2, with D possibly TRBD1 on 6 matching bases. This CDR3 is 15 amino acids long. The V end lost 0 bases, the J end lost 4 bases, and 13 bases lay between the germline ends. CDR1 SGHRS and CDR2 YFSETQ come from the germline V gene. The CDR3 DNA sequence: TGCGCCAGCAGCTTGGAGCCCGGGACATTCTATGGCTACACCTTC. Its translation is CASSLEPGTFYGYTF.

The chain joins TRBV9 to TRBJ2-2, with D tentatively TRBD2 (6 bases). Trimming removed 3 bases at V and 2 bases at J, with 14 bases between. The CDR3 has 16 residues. In germline, CDR1 is SGDLS, CDR2 YYNGEE. CDR3 loop: CASSAVGGSNTGELFF. CDR3 nucleotide sequence: TGTGCCAGCAGCGCTGTGGGGGGTTCTAACACCGGGGAGCTGTTTTTT.

The V gene is TRBV7-6, the J gene TRBJ2-7, with TRBD2 identical over 9 bases. The CDR3 sequence is 17 residues long. V shed 2 bases, J shed 1 base, and the junction held 9 bases outside the gene matches. CDR1 and CDR2 (germline): SGHVS, FNYEAQ. The CDR3 is CASSLLAGGPRSYEQYF. The CDR3, as DNA: TGTGCCAGCAGCTTACTGGCGGGGGGGCCAAGGTCCTACGAGCAGTACTTC.

This chain connects TRBV6-5 to TRBJ1-1; D call uncertain. V lost 8 bases and J lost 2, with 12 bases in between. The CDR3 has 13 residues. Germline CDR1 and CDR2: MNHEY and SVGAGI. The CDR3 is CASFGEGNTEAFF. Written as DNA, the CDR3 is TGTGCCAGCTTCGGGGAGGGAAACACTGAAGCTTTCTTT.

The chain links TRBV27 to TRBJ2-6, with 7 bases fitting TRBD1. V trimming: 4 bases; J trimming: 2 bases; junction bases outside the gene matches: 2. Germline CDR1 MNHEY, CDR2 SMNVEV (reference sequence). The length of the CDR3 is 15 residues. CDR3 region: CASSSGGTGANVLTF. CDR3 nucleotides: TGTGCCAGCAGTTCAGGGGGAACTGGGGCCAACGTCCTGACTTTC.

On this clone itself: The same CDR3 is also encoded by other DNA sequences in this sample. The chain combines TRBV5-1 with TRBJ2-3; D unresolved. Germline V gives CDR1 SGHRS, CDR2 YFSETQ. The CDR3 has 14 amino acids. Trimming removed 2 bases from V and 0 bases from J, with 7 bases in between. CDR3 DNA sequence: TGCGCCAGCAGCTTAGACTCTAGCACAGATACGCAGTATTTT. This encodes CASSLDSSTDTQYF.

The chain links TRBV11-2 to TRBJ1-2; D not certain. V shed 11 bases and J shed 2 bases, with 12 bases lying between them. The CDR3 runs to 12 residues. The germline gives CDR1 SGHAT, CDR2 FQNNGV. CDR3 nucleotide sequence: TGTGCCCAGGAGGGCGAGAACTATGGCTACACCTTC. Its protein product is CAQEGENYGYTF.

The chain couples TRBV15 to TRBJ1-1, with TRBD1 identical over 7 bases. This CDR3 contains 15 residues. V trimming: 8 bases; J trimming: 4 bases; junction bases outside the gene matches: 13. Per germline, CDR1 LNHNV and CDR2 YYDKDF (reference sequence). CDR3 amino acids: CATGEGARGFTEAFF. CDR3 bases: TGTGCCACCGGAGAGGGGGCCAGGGGTTTCACTGAAGCTTTCTTT.

The gene calls are TRBV6-5 and TRBJ1-6; 8 nucleotides line up with TRBD1. Unmatched junction bases numbered 10, after V lost 4 bases and J lost 8 bases. This CDR3 spans 16 amino acids. CDR1 is MNHEY, CDR2 SVGAGI, per germline. CDR3 protein: CASSSPLQGVHSPLHF. Here the CDR3 DNA reads TGTGCCAGCAGTTCCCCTCTACAGGGGGTTCATTCACCCCTCCACTTT.

The chain is built from TRBV5-6 and TRBJ2-7; D may be TRBD1 (6 bases). From germline, CDR1 is SGHDT and CDR2 YYEEEE. The CDR3 covers 15 residues. Trimming removed 1 base from V and 4 bases from J, with 15 bases in between. CDR3 DNA: TGTGCCAGCAGCTTGTATTCACAGGGCCCTTACGAGCAGTACTTC. It translates to CASSLYSQGPYEQYF.

The chain recombines TRBV7-9 with TRBJ1-1, with TRBD1 matching 7 bases. This CDR3 region has 15 residues. Germline assignment: CDR1 SEHNR and CDR2 FQNEAQ (reference sequence). Germline trimming cut 5 bases from V and 1 base from J; bases unmatched to any gene: 7. CDR3 nucleotide sequence: TGTGCCAGCAGCCTCAGACAGGGCTCGAACACTGAAGCTTTCTTT. Its protein product is CASSLRQGSNTEAFF.

The chain uses TRBV19 and TRBJ2-3; 7 nucleotides match TRBD1. Trimming removed 5 bases from V and 3 bases from J; junction bases left unmatched: 2. Germline CDR1 is LNHDA and CDR2 is SQIVND (reference sequence). The CDR3 is 13 residues long. The CDR3 nucleotides are TGTGCCAGTAGTCCAGGGGGTACAGATACGCAGTATTTT. It codes for CASSPGGTDTQYF.

The rearrangement links TRBV7-9 to TRBJ2-1; 8 bases are shared with TRBD1. Germline assignment: CDR1 SEHNR and CDR2 FQNEAQ (reference sequence). V was clipped by 5 bases and J by 10 bases; unmatched bases: 16. The CDR3 has 16 amino acids. CDR3 protein: CASSRQGPRRALEQFF. DNA of the CDR3: TGTGCCAGCAGCCGACAGGGGCCGCGACGGGCTTTAGAGCAGTTCTTC.

The chain uses TRBV4-2 and TRBJ1-2; perhaps TRBD1 as D (5 bases). The CDR3 spans 16 residues. V dropped 4 bases and J dropped 4 bases, with 19 bases sitting between them. In germline, CDR1 is LGHNA, CDR2 YNFKEQ. The CDR3 is CASSPQAREDGYGYTF. CDR3 bases: TGTGCCAGCAGCCCTCAGGCCAGGGAAGATGGCTATGGCTACACCTTC.

The J gene is TRBJ1-1, the V gene TRBV7-2; D possibly corresponds to TRBD1 (6 bases). CDR3 length: 14 residues. Trimming pared 3 bases from V and 1 base from J, leaving 9 bases between. Germline V lookup: CDR1 SGHTA, CDR2 FQGNSA. CDR3 amino acids: CASSLIRGNTEAFF. In DNA form, the CDR3 reads TGTGCCAGCAGCTTGATCAGGGGGAACACTGAAGCTTTCTTT.

This clone was recorded only once. The chain is built from TRBV19 and TRBJ1-2, with TRBD1 matching 7 bases. The V gene's germline CDR1 is LNHDA and CDR2 SQIVND (reference sequence). The CDR3 has 14 amino acids. Unmatched junction bases numbered 3, after V lost 3 bases and J lost 2 bases. DNA of the CDR3: TGTGCCAGTAGTATCCAGACAGGGAACTATGGCTACACCTTC. Amino acid sequence: CASSIQTGNYGYTF. The variable domain in full, with the rest retrieved from reference TRBV19 and TRBJ1-2, is DGGITQSPKYLFRKEGQNVTLSCEQNLNHDAMYWYRQDPGQGLRLIYYSQIVNDFQKGDIAEGYSVSREKKESFPLTVTSAQKNPTAFYLCASSIQTGNYGYTFGSGTRLTVV.

This chain joins TRBV19 and TRBJ2-3, with D perhaps matching TRBD2 (6 bases). The CDR3 consists of 16 residues. With 7 bases removed from V and 1 base from J, the gap between germline ends came to 18 bases. Germline assignment: CDR1 LNHDA and CDR2 SQIVND (reference sequence). CDR3 amino acids: CASTGRWGVGTDTQYF. Here the CDR3 DNA reads TGTGCCAGTACTGGACGTTGGGGGGTGGGCACAGATACGCAGTATTTT.

J is TRBJ2-1 and V is TRBV5-4, with TRBD1 matching 7 bases. The CDR3 extends over 12 amino acids. V was clipped by 9 bases and J by 5 bases; unmatched bases: 5. Looked up from germline, CDR1 is SGHNT and CDR2 is YYREEE (reference sequence). The CDR3 spells CANGQADNEQFF. CDR3 bases: TGTGCCAATGGACAGGCGGACAATGAGCAGTTCTTC.

As for this clone: The same CDR3 is also encoded by other DNA sequences in this sample. The chain employs TRBV7-2 and TRBJ2-7; possibly TRBD1 for D (6 bases). The CDR3 runs 13 residues. The V gene lost 5 bases and the J gene lost 6 bases, with 14 bases spanning the gap. Germline assignment: CDR1 SGHTA and CDR2 FQGNSA. The CDR3 spells CASSLRTVPEQYF. DNA for the CDR3: TGTGCCAGCAGCCTCCGGACAGTTCCCGAGCAGTACTTC.

The chain couples TRBV7-8 to TRBJ2-3; D not resolved. Germline CDR1 is SGHVS and CDR2 is FQNEAQ. The V end was cut by 3 bases, the J end by 2 bases, with 3 bases between. This CDR3 comprises 12 residues. CDR3 in DNA: TGTGCCAGCAGCTTCTTCACAGATACGCAGTATTTT. Translation gives CASSFFTDTQYF.